This T cell receptor beta chain was identified during a study of beta chain features in type 1 diabetes. This clone was seen more than once but under ten times. The CDR3 loop spans 15 amino acids. Germline assignment: CDR1 SQVTM and CDR2 ANQGSEA. V lost 5 bases to trimming and J lost 2 bases, with 17 bases between them. Expressed TCRB transcripts were sequenced after all isolated RNA was converted to cDNA. Repertoires were generated with immunoSEQ multiplex PCR, while TCRdb's copy carries only in-frame clones and drops some. Among about 220,000 clones listed, roughly a tenth were seen once. Input material: central memory CD4+ T cells from blood. The source is a man between 18 and 29 years old in good health. This sequence joins TRBV29-1 and TRBJ2-3; D may be TRBD1 or TRBD2 (5 bases each). The CDR3 sequence: CSVKGTGTDTDTQYF. DNA of the CDR3: TGCAGCGTTAAGGGGACGGGGACGGACACAGATACGCAGTATTTT.